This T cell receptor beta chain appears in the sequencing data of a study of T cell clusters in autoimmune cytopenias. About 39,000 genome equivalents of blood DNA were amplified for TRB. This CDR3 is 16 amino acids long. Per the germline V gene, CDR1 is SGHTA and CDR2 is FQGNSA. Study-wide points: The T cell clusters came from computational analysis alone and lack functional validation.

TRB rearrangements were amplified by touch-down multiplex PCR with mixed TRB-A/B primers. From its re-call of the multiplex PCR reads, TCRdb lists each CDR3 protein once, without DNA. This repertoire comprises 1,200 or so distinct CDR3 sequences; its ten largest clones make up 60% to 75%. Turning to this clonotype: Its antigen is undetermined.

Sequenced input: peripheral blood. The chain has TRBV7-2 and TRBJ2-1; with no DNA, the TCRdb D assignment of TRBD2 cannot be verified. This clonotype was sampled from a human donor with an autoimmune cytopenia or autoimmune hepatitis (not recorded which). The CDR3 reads CASSSSLAGYYNEQFF.